The 9 T cell receptor beta chains below come from one sample, sequenced in a study of shared clonotypes between healthy human individuals. TCRdb's table, derived via immunoSEQ multiplex PCR, lists solely in-frame clones and lacks some. The repertoire holds approximately 2.3 million clones, with approximately 95% as singletons. Specimen: naive CD4+ T cells from PBMCs. This sample's subset: CD45RA+ positively selected. Source of these receptors: a man younger than 35 in good health. Some clones in this sample may be carry-over from other donors' samples.

This rearrangement joins TRBV18 to TRBJ1-5; the match to TRBD1 covers 7 bases. The CDR3 length is 17 residues. V was pared by 5 bases and J by 2 bases, with 12 bases of the junction left unmatched. The germline V gene has CDR1 KGHSH and CDR2 LQKENI. DNA of the CDR3: TGTGCCAGCTCATACAGCACAGGGGTCGTTGGCAATCAGCCCCAGCATTTT. This encodes CASSYSTGVVGNQPQHF. Filled out from reference TRBV18 and TRBJ1-5, the complete variable domain reads NAGVMQNPRHLVRRRGQEARLRCSPMKGHSHVYWYRQLPEEGLKFMVYLQKENIIDESGMPKERFSAEFPKEGPSILRIQQVVRGDSAAYFCASSYSTGVVGNQPQHFGDGTRLSIL.

The chain recombines TRBV21-1 with TRBJ1-5; the D call of TRBD1 is as the table states it, not checked on the DNA. TRBV21-1 is flagged as a pseudogene. This CDR3 spans 14 amino acids. The CDR3 nucleotides read TGTGCCAGCAGCGCATGCAGGGGGCATCAGCCCCAGCATTTT. It translates to CASSACRGHQPQHF.

On this clone itself: Other nucleotide sequences in the sample specify the same CDR3. The chain has TRBV5-1 and TRBJ2-2; D is undetermined. V shed 0 bases and J shed 0 bases, with 6 bases lying between them. Germline CDR1 and CDR2: SGHRS and YFSETQ. The CDR3 runs to 15 residues. This chain's CDR3 is CASSLASTNTGELFF. The DNA for the CDR3 is TGCGCCAGCAGCTTGGCCAGTACGAACACCGGGGAGCTGTTTTTT.

This chain connects TRBV7-8 to TRBJ2-7; perhaps D is TRBD1 or TRBD2 (5 bases each). Trimming removed 3 bases from V and 0 bases from J, with 12 bases in between. This CDR3 comprises 15 residues. CDR1 is SGHVS, CDR2 FQNEAQ, per germline. The CDR3: CASSFRDPSSYEQYF. For the CDR3, the DNA is TGTGCCAGCAGCTTCCGGGACCCCAGCTCCTACGAGCAGTACTTC.

This rearrangement joins TRBV10-2 to TRBJ2-1; D may be TRBD2 (5 bases). The V gene lost 7 bases and the J gene lost 0 bases, with 13 bases spanning the gap. Germline V lookup: CDR1 WSHSY, CDR2 SAAADI. This CDR3 is 15 amino acids long. DNA for the CDR3: TGCGCCAGCAAAAAAGAGCGGATCTCCTACAATGAGCAGTTCTTC. This encodes CASKKERISYNEQFF.

V usage is TRBV15 and J usage is TRBJ2-1; D perhaps matches TRBD1 (6 bases). The ends were cut back, 3 bases at V and 5 bases at J, with 17 bases in the middle. This CDR3 region has 16 residues. CDR1 LNHNV and CDR2 YYDKDF come from the germline V gene (reference sequence). The CDR3 sequence: CATSSQQGPRNNEQFF. The CDR3 coding sequence is TGTGCCACCAGCAGCCAACAGGGCCCCAGGAACAATGAGCAGTTCTTC.

The rearrangement uses TRBV9 and TRBJ1-1; TRBD1 matches 7 bases. After removal of 3 bases from V and 3 bases from J, the junction contained 5 bases not matched to a gene. This CDR3 comprises 14 residues. The germline CDR1 and CDR2 sequences are SGDLS and YYNGEE. The CDR3 region is CASSEQGRYTEAFF. DNA of the CDR3: TGTGCCAGCAGCGAACAGGGGAGGTACACTGAAGCTTTCTTT.

This rearrangement joins TRBV6-1 to TRBJ2-5, with D possibly matching TRBD1 (5 bases). This CDR3 is 17 amino acids long. Trimming removed 2 bases from V and 5 bases from J, with 21 bases in between. CDR1 is MNHNS and CDR2 is SASEGT in the germline V gene. The CDR3 sequence: CASSEQVGQGSWETQYF. In nucleotides, the CDR3 is TGTGCCAGCAGTGAACAGGTCGGGCAGGGTTCGTGGGAGACCCAGTACTTC.

This chain connects TRBV6-1 to TRBJ1-5, with D unclear. Germline CDR1 reads MNHNS; CDR2 reads SASEGT. This CDR3 is built from 15 residues. Deletions cut 3 bases from V and 1 base from J, with 10 bases between. Here the CDR3 DNA reads TGTGCCAGCAGTGATACGTGGTGGAGCAATCAGCCCCAGCATTTT. Protein: CASSDTWWSNQPQHF.